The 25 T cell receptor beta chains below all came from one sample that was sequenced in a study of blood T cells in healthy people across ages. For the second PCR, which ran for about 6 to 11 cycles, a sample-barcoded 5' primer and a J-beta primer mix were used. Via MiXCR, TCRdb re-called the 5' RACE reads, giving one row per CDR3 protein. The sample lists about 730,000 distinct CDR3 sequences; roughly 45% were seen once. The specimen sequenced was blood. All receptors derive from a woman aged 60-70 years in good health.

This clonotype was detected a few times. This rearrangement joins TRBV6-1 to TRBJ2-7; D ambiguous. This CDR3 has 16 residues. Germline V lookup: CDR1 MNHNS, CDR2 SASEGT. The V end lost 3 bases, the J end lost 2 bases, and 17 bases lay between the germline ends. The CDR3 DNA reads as TGTGCCAGCAGTGAGGTGATGGGGAAAAGGACCTACGAGCAGTACTTC. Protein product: CASSEVMGKRTYEQYF.

The CDR3 sequence: CASTQRGPGTDTQYF. The CDR3 nucleotides read TGTGCCAGCACCCAGAGGGGGCCGGGCACAGATACGCAGTATTTT. The chain uses TRBV6-5 and TRBJ2-3, with 7 bases aligning to TRBD1. After removal of 7 bases from V and 1 base from J, the junction contained 8 bases not matched to a gene. In germline, CDR1 is MNHEY, CDR2 SVGAGI. The CDR3 extends over 15 amino acids.

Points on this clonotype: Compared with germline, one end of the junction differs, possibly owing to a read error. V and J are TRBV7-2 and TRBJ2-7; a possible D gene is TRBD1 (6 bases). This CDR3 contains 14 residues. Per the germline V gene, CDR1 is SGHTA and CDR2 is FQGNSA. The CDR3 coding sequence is TGTGCCGGCAGCTTAGGCTGGGGACACTACGAGCAGTACTTC. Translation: CAGSLGWGHYEQYF.

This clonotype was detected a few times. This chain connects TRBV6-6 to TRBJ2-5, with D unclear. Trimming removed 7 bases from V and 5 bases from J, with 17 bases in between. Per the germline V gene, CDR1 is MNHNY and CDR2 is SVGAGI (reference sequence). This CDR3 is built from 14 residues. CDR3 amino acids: CASTYGWDRETQYF. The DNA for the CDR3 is TGTGCCAGCACCTACGGATGGGATCGGGAGACCCAGTACTTC.

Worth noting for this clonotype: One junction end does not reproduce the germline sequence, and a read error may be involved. CDR3 residues: CASSRRDTGVNVLTF. The CDR3 DNA is TGTGCCAGCTCAAGACGGGACACTGGGGTCAACGTCCTGACTTTC. J is TRBJ2-6 and V is TRBV18, with TRBD1 as a possible D gene (6 bases). The CDR3 contains 15 residues. Per the germline V gene, CDR1 is KGHSH and CDR2 is LQKENI.

CDR3 DNA: TGCAGTGCTAGGGCACCGGGACAGAGCTTTGAAGCTTTCTTT. Residues: CSARAPGQSFEAFF. The rearrangement uses TRBV20-1 and TRBJ1-1; 7 bases are shared with TRBD1. The J segment lost 7 bases and the V segment lost 3 bases, leaving 11 bases of the junction unmatched. Per the germline V gene, CDR1 is DFQATT and CDR2 is SNEGSKA (reference sequence). The CDR3 loop spans 14 amino acids.

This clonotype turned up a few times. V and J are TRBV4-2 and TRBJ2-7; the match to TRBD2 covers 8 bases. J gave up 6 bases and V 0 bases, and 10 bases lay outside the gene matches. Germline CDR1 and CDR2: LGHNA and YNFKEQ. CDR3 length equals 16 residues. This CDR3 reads CASSQEGSSGGVEQYF. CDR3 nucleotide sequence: TGTGCCAGCAGCCAAGAAGGGAGCTCCGGGGGGGTCGAGCAGTACTTC.

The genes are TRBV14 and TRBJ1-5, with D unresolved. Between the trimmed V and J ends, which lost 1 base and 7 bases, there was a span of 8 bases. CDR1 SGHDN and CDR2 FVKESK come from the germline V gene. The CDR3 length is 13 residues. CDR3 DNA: TGTGCCAGCAGCCAAGGAAGCCTGCAGCCCCAGCATTTT. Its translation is CASSQGSLQPQHF.

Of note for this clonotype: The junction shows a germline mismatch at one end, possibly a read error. The CDR3 nucleotides read TGTTCCAGCAAAGGGGGCTGGGAGACCCAGTACTTC. This sequence encodes CSSKGGWETQYF. This chain uses TRBV7-9 with TRBJ2-5, with 7 nucleotides matching TRBD1. Germline V gene lookup returns CDR1 SEHNR and CDR2 FQNEAQ (reference sequence). The CDR3 totals 12 residues.

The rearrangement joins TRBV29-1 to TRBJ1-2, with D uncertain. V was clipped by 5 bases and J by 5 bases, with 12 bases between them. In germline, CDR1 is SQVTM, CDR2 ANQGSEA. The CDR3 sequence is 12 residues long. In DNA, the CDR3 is TGCAGCGTTTTGGCCGCCTCGTATGGCTACACCTTC. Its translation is CSVLAASYGYTF.

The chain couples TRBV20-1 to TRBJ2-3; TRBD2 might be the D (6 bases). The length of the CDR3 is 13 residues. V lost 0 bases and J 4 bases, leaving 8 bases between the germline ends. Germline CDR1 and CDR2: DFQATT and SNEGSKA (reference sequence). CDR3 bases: TGCAGTGCTAGAGATAGCGGCCCAGATACGCAGTATTTT. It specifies CSARDSGPDTQYF.

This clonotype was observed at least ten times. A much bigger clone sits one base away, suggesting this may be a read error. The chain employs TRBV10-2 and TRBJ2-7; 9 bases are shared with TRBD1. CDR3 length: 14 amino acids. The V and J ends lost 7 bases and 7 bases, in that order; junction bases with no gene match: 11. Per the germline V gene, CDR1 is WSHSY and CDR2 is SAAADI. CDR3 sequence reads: CASKPGQGMNEQYF. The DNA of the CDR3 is TGCGCCAGCAAACCGGGACAGGGTATGAATGAGCAGTACTTC.

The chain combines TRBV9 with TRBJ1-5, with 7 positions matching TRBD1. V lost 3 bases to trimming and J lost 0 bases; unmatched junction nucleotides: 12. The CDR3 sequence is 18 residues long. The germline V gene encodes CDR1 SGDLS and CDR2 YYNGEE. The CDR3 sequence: CASSGRIQGQYSNQPQHF. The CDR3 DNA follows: TGTGCCAGCAGCGGACGAATTCAGGGACAGTATAGCAATCAGCCCCAGCATTTT.

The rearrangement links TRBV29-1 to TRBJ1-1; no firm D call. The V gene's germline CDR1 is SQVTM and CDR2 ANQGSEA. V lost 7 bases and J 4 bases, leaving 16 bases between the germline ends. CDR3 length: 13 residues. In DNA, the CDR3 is TGCAGCGGACATGAAAGAGAGGGCACTGAAGCTTTCTTT. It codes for CSGHEREGTEAFF.

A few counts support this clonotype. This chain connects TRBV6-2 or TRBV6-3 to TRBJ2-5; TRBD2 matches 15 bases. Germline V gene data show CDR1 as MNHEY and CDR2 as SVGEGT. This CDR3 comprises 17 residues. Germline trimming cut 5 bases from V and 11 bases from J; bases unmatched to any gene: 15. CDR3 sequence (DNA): TGTGCCAGCAGTCGGACTAGCGGGAGGGCCGGCATGAGGGAGCAGTACTTC. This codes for CASSRTSGRAGMREQYF.

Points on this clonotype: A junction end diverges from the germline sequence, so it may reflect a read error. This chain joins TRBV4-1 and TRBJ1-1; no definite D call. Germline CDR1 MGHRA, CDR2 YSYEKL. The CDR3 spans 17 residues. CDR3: CASSQTDSGRRNTEAFF. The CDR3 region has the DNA TGTGCCAGCAGCCAAACCGATTCCGGACGGAGGAACACTGAAGCTTTCTTT.

DNA of the CDR3: TGTGCCAGCAGTGGCAGGGGGGCCGGAGATACGCAGTATTTT. Protein: CASSGRGAGDTQYF. V is TRBV12-3 or TRBV12-4 and J is TRBJ2-3; tentative D call: TRBD1 (7 bases). The CDR3 runs 14 residues. V was pared by 5 bases and J by 5 bases, with 14 bases between.

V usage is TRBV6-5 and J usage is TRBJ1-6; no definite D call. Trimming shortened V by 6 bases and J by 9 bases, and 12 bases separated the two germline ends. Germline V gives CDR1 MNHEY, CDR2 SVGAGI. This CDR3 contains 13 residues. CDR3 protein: CASSGRPGSPLHF. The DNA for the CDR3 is TGTGCCAGCAGCGGGAGGCCGGGTTCACCCCTCCACTTT.

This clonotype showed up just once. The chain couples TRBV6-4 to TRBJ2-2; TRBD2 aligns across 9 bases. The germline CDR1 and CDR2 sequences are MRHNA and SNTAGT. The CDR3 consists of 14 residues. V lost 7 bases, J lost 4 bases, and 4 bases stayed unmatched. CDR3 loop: CASTAGGSTGELFF. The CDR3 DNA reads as TGTGCCAGCACGGCGGGGGGGTCCACCGGGGAGCTGTTTTTT.

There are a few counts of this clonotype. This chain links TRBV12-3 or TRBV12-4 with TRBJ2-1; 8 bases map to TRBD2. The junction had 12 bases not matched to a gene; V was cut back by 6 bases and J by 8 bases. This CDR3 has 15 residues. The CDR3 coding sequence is TGTGCCAGCAGCCGAGGACGAGCGGGAGCCCATGAGCAGTTCTTC. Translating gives CASSRGRAGAHEQFF.

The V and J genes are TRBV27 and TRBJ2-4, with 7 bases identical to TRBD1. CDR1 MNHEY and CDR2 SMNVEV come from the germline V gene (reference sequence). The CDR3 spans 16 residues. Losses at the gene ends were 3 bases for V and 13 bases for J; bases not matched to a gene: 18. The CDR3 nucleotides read TGTGCCAGCAGTTTGACAGGGACCCTACGCTTACTTGAGCAGTACTTC. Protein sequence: CASSLTGTLRLLEQYF.

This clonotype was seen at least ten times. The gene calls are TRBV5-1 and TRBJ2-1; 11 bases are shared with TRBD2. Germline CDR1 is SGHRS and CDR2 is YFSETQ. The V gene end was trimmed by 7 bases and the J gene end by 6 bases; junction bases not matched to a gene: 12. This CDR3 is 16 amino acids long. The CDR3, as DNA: TGCGCCAGCGCGCCCCAGTCTAGCGGGGGGCTCAATGAGCAGTTCTTC. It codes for CASAPQSSGGLNEQFF.

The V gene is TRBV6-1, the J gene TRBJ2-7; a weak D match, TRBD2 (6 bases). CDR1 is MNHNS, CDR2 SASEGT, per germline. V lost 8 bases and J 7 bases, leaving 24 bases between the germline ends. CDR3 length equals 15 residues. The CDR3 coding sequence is TGTGCCAGCCTCCTTCGCGGCGGGAAGTACAATGAGCAGTACTTC. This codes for CASLLRGGKYNEQYF.

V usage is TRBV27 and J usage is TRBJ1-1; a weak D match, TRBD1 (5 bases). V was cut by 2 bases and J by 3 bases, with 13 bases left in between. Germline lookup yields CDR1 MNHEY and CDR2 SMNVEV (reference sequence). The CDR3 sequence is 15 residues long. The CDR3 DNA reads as TGTGCCAGCAGTTTAAGGCGGGCGGGGGACACTGAAGCTTTCTTT. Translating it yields CASSLRRAGDTEAFF.

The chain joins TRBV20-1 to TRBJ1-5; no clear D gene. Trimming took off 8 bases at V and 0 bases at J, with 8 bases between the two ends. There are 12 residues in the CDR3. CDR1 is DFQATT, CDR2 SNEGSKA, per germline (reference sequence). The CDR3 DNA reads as TGCAGTACTCGAAATAGCAATCAGCCCCAGCATTTT. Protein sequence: CSTRNSNQPQHF.